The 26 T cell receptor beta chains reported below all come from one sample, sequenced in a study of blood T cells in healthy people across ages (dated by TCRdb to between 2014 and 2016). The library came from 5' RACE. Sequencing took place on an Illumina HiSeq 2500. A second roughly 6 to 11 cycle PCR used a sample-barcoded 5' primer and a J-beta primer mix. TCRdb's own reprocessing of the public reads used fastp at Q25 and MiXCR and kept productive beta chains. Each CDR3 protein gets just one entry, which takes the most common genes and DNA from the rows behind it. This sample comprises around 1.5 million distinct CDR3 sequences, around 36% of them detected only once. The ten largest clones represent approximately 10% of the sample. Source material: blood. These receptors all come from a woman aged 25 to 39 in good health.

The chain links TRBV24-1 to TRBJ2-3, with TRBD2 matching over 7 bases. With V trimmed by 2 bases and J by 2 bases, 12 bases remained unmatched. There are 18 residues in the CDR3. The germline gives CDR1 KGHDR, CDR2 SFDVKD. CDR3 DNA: TGTGCCACCAGTGATTCCGGGACTACCCAAAAGGTCACAGATACGCAGTATTTT. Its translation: CATSDSGTTQKVTDTQYF.

Here the CDR3 reads CSARDPTTYNEQFF. Written as DNA, the CDR3 is TGCAGTGCTAGGGACCCGACGACCTACAATGAGCAGTTCTTC. The V call is TRBV20-1, the J call TRBJ2-1; D is uncertain. The CDR3 covers 14 residues. The ends were cut back, 3 bases at V and 2 bases at J, with 11 bases in the middle. The germline V gene has CDR1 DFQATT and CDR2 SNEGSKA (reference sequence).

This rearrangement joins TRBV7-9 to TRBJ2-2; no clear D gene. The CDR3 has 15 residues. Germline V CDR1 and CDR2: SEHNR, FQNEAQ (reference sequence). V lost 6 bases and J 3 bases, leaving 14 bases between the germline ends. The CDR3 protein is CASSLRTADTGELFF. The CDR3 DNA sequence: TGTGCCAGCAGTCTCCGAACGGCGGACACCGGGGAGCTGTTTTTT.

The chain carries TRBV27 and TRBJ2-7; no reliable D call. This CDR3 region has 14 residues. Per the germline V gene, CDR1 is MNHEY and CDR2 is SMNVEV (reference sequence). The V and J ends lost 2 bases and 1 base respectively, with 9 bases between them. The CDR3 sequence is CASSLGAESYEQYF. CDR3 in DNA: TGTGCCAGCAGTTTAGGTGCGGAATCCTACGAGCAGTACTTC.

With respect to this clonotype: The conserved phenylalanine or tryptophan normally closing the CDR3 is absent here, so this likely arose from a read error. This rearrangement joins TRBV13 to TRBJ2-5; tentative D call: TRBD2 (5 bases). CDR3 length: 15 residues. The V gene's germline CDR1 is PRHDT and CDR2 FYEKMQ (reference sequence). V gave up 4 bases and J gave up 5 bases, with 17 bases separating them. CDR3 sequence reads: CASSSAGVGRETQYL. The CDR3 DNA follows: TGTGCCAGCAGCTCCGCGGGCGTCGGTCGGGAGACCCAGTACTTA.

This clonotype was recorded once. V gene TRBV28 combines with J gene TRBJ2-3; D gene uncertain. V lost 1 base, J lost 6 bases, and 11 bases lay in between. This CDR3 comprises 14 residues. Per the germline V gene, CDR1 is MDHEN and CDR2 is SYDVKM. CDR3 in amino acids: CASSLFGPIDTQYF. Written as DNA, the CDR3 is TGTGCCAGCAGTTTATTTGGCCCCATTGATACGCAGTATTTT.

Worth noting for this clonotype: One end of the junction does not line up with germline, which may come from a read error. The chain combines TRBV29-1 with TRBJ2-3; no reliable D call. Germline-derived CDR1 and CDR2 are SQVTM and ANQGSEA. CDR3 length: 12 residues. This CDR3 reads CSVDGSTDTQFF. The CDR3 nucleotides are TGCAGCGTTGATGGAAGCACAGATACGCAGTTTTTT.

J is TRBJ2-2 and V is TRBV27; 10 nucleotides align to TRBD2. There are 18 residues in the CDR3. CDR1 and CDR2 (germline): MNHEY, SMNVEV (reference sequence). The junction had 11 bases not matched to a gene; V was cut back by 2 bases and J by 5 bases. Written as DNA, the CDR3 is TGTGCCAGCAGTTTACGGGGCCTAGCGGGAGTGGGTACCGGGGAGCTGTTTTTT. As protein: CASSLRGLAGVGTGELFF.

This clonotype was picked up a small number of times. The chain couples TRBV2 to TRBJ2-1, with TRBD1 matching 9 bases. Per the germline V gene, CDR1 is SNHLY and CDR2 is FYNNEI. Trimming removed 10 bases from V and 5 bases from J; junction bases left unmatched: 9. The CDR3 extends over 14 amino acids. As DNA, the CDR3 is TGTGCCACCACGGCGGGACAGGGAGACAATGAGCAGTTCTTC. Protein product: CATTAGQGDNEQFF.

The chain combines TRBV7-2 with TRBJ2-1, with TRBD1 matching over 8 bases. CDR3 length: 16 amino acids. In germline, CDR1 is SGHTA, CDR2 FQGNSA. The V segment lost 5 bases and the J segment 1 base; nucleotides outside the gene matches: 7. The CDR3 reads CASSLRGLRSYNEQFF. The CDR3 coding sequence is TGTGCCAGCAGCCTCAGGGGGCTTAGATCCTACAATGAGCAGTTCTTC.

The CDR3 nucleotides are TGCGCCAGCAGCTTAACTGGGGACCGCTCCTACGAGCAGTACTTC. Translating gives CASSLTGDRSYEQYF. The rearrangement links TRBV5-1 to TRBJ2-5; possibly TRBD1 or TRBD2 for D (5 bases each). With the DNA end fitting TRBJ2-7 better, the J assignment may be wrong. The CDR3 loop spans 15 amino acids. Germline loops: CDR1 SGHRS, CDR2 YFSETQ.

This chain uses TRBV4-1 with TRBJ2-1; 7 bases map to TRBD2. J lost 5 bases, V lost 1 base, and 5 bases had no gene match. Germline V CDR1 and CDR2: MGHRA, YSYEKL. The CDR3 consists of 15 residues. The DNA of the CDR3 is TGCGCCAGCAGCCAAGGACCAGCGGGGAACAATGAGCAGTTCTTC. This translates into CASSQGPAGNNEQFF.

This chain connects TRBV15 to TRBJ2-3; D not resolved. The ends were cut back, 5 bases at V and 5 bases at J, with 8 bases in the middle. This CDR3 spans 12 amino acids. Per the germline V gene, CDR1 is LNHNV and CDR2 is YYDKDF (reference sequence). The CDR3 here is CATSFGRDTQYF. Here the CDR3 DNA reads TGTGCCACCAGCTTTGGTCGAGATACGCAGTATTTT.

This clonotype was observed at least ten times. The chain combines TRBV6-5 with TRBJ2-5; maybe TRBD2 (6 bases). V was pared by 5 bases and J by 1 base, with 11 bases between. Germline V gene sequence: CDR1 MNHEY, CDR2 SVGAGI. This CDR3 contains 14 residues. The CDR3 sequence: CASSRRAPQETQYF. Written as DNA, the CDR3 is TGTGCCAGCAGTCGGAGGGCACCCCAAGAGACCCAGTACTTC.

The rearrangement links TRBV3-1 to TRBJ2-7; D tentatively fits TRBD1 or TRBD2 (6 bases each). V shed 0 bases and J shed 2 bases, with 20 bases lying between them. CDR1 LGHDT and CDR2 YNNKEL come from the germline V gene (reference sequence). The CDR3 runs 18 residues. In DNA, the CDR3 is TGTGCCAGCAGCCAAGACCCGGAGGGACAACTTTTGACCTACGAGCAGTACTTC. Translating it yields CASSQDPEGQLLTYEQYF.

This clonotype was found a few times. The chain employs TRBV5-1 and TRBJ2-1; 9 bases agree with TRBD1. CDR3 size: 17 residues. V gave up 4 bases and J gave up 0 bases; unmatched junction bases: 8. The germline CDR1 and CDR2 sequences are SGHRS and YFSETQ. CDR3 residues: CASSPGQGSISYNEQFF. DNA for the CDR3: TGCGCCAGCAGCCCCGGACAGGGGTCGATCTCCTACAATGAGCAGTTCTTC.

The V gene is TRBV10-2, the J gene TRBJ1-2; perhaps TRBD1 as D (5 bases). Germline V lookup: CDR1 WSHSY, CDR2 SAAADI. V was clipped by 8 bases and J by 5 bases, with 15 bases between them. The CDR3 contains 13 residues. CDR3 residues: CASRPGAGYGYTF. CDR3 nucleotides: TGCGCCAGCCGCCCCGGGGCGGGGTATGGCTACACCTTC.

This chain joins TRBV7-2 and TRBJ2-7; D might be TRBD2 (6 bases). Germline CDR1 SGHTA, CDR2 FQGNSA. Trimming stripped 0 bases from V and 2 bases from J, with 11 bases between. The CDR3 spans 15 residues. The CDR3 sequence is CASSLARRGAYEQYF. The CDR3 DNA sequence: TGTGCCAGCAGCTTAGCGCGGAGGGGCGCCTACGAGCAGTACTTC.

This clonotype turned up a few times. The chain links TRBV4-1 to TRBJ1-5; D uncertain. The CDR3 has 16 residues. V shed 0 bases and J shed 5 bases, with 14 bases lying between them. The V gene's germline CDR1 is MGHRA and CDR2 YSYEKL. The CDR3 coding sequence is TGCGCCAGCAGCCAAGACCCGGTTGCCCCTTATCAGCCCCAGCATTTT. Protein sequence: CASSQDPVAPYQPQHF.

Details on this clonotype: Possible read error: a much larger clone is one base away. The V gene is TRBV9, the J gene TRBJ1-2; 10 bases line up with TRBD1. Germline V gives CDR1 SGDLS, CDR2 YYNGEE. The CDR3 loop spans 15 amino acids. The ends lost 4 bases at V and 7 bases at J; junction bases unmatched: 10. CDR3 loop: CASSPGQGVSTGYTF. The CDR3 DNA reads TGTGCCAGCAGCCCTGGACAGGGGGTCTCTACTGGCTACACCTTC.

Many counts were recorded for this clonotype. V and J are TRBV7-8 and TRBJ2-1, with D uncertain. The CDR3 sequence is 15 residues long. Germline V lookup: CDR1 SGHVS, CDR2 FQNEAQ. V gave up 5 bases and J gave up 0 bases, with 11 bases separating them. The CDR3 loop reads CASSPEWSSYNEQFF. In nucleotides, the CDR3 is TGTGCCAGCAGCCCCGAGTGGAGCTCCTACAATGAGCAGTTCTTC.

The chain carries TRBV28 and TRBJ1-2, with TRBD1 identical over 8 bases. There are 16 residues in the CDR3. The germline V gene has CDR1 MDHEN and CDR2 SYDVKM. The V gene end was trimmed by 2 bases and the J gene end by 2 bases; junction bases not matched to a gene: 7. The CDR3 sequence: CASSLPGTGVNYGYTF. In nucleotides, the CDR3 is TGTGCCAGCAGTTTACCTGGGACAGGAGTCAACTATGGCTACACCTTC.

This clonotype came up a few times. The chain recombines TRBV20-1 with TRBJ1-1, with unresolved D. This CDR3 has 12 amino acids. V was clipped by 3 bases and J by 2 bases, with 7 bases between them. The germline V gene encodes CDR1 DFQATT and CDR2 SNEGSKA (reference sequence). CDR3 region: CSASRANTEAFF. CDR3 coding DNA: TGCAGTGCTAGTAGGGCTAACACTGAAGCTTTCTTT.

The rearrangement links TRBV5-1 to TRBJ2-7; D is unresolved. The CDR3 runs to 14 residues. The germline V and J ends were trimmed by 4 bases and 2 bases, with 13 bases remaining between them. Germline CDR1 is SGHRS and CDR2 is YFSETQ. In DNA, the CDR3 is TGCGCCAGCAGCCCCACCCCGACGACCTACGAGCAGTACTTC. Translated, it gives CASSPTPTTYEQYF.

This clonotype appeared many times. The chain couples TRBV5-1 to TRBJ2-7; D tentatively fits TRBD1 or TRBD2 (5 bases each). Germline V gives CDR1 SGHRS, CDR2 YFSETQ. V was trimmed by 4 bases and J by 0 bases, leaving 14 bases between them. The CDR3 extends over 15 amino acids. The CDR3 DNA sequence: TGCGCCAGCAGCCCCGGGACGGAGAGCTCCTACGAGCAGTACTTC. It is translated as CASSPGTESSYEQYF.

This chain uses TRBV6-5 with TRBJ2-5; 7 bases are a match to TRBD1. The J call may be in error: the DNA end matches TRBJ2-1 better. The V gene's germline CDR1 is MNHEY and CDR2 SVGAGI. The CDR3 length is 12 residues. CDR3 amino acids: CASSRGQETQFF. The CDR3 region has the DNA TGTGCCAGCAGTAGGGGGCAAGAGACCCAGTTCTTC.